This T cell receptor (beta chain) was obtained from a study of T cell changes during pregnancy in multiple sclerosis. TCRdb's table, derived via immunoSEQ multiplex PCR, lists solely in-frame clones and lacks some. Of tens of thousands of clones listed, approximately 93% are singletons. The CDR3 consists of 14 residues. Unmatched junction bases numbered 6, after V lost 1 base and J lost 7 bases. Germline V gene lookup returns CDR1 SGHVS and CDR2 FQNEAQ. The chain links TRBV7-8 to TRBJ1-1; TRBD1 aligns across 7 bases. This specimen consisted of peripheral blood, obtained in the second trimester of pregnancy. The receptor's source is a female donor with multiple sclerosis, enrolled in a pregnancy study. The CDR3 here is CASSLDPQGVEAFF. As DNA, the CDR3 is TGTGCCAGCAGCTTAGATCCCCAGGGGGTTGAAGCTTTCTTT.